Below are 8 T cell receptor beta chains sequenced from a single sample in a study of blood T cells in healthy people across ages. Together with a sample-barcoded 5' primer, a J-beta primer mix was included in a second PCR lasting roughly 6 to 12 cycles. TCRdb reprocessed the 5' RACE reads via MiXCR and lists one record per CDR3 protein. The sample consists of 1,300,000 or so distinct CDR3 sequences, approximately 60% of them appearing once. The sequencing sample was made of blood. These receptors originate from a man aged 18 to 29 in good health.

The chain has TRBV4-1 and TRBJ2-5; D may be TRBD1 (5 bases). This CDR3 contains 14 residues. CDR1 is MGHRA, CDR2 YSYEKL, per germline. Between the trimmed V and J ends, which lost 5 bases and 3 bases, there was a span of 13 bases. The CDR3 DNA reads TGCGCCAGCAGCAAAGGGGCAGACGAAGAGACCCAGTACTTC. Protein product: CASSKGADEETQYF.

This sequence joins TRBV21-1 and TRBJ1-4; the table gives TRBD1 as D, unverified against the DNA. TRBV21-1 is a pseudogene locus. The CDR3 has 20 residues. The CDR3 sequence is CASSKKDRDSTLSTNEKLFF. The CDR3 DNA follows: TGTGCCAGCAGCAAAAAGGACCGGGACAGCACCTTATCAACTAATGAAAAACTGTTTTTT.

The V gene is TRBV27, the J gene TRBJ1-2; D ambiguous. CDR3 length equals 15 residues. Germline CDR1 reads MNHEY; CDR2 reads SMNVEV (reference sequence). V lost 0 bases, J lost 2 bases, and 10 bases lay in between. The CDR3 DNA reads TGTGCCAGCAGTTTATCACCGGATCCAAACTATGGCTACACCTTC. Protein: CASSLSPDPNYGYTF.

The V gene is TRBV20-1, the J gene TRBJ2-7; tentatively, D is TRBD1 or TRBD2 (5 bases each). The germline V gene has CDR1 DFQATT and CDR2 SNEGSKA (reference sequence). Trimming removed 5 bases from V and 7 bases from J, with 21 bases in between. This CDR3 is 14 amino acids long. CDR3 in amino acids: CSALASGRNLEQYF. The CDR3, as DNA: TGCAGTGCTCTCGCCTCGGGACGGAATTTGGAGCAGTACTTC.

This clonotype was seen a handful of times. The chain carries TRBV7-2 and TRBJ1-5; 7 nucleotides align to TRBD1. Per the germline V gene, CDR1 is SGHTA and CDR2 is FQGNSA. The CDR3 is 16 amino acids. With V trimmed by 1 base and J by 5 bases, 8 bases remained unmatched. As DNA, the CDR3 is TGTGCCAGCAGCTTAGGGCCCAGGGGGGTTGATCAGCCCCAGCATTTT. Encoded protein: CASSLGPRGVDQPQHF.

The rearrangement links TRBV27 to TRBJ1-5; unclear D gene. This CDR3 is 15 amino acids long. V was cut by 8 bases and J by 2 bases, with 16 bases left in between. Germline V gene lookup returns CDR1 MNHEY and CDR2 SMNVEV (reference sequence). As DNA, the CDR3 is TGTGCCAGCGGATTGAAGACATTCGGCAATCAGCCCCAGCATTTT. It codes for CASGLKTFGNQPQHF.

The chain recombines TRBV11-2 with TRBJ2-1; D is unclear. The CDR3 consists of 13 residues. The germline V gene encodes CDR1 SGHAT and CDR2 FQNNGV. V lost 5 bases and J lost 8, with 13 bases in between. This CDR3 reads CASSRPSTDEQFF. DNA of the CDR3: TGTGCCAGCAGCCGGCCCTCAACAGATGAGCAGTTCTTC. Variable domain in full (rest from reference TRBV11-2 and TRBJ2-1): EAGVAQSPRYKIIEKRQSVAFWCNPISGHATLYWYQQILGQGPKLLIQFQNNGVVDDSQLPKDRFSAERLKGVDSTLKIQPAKLEDSAVYLCASSRPSTDEQFFGPGTRLTVL.

The chain's CDR3 is CSAEHPSGGSTDTQYF. The CDR3 bases are TGCAGTGCTGAACACCCTAGCGGGGGTAGCACAGATACGCAGTATTTT. The gene calls are TRBV20-1 and TRBJ2-3; TRBD2 matches 10 bases. The CDR3 has 16 residues. V was pared by 5 bases and J by 0 bases, with 8 bases of the junction left unmatched. The V gene's germline CDR1 is DFQATT and CDR2 SNEGSKA (reference sequence).